The source of this T cell receptor beta chain is a study of type 1 regulatory T cells. At the level of the study: T-allo10 is an in vitro-generated, Tr1-enriched CD4 T cell product specific for alloantigen. Study-level points and caveats: Type 1 regulatory T cells had a more restricted TCR repertoire than non-type 1 regulatory T cells.

TCRdb reprocessed the reads via MiXCR and lists one record per CDR3 protein. The sample has 70,000 or so distinct CDR3 sequences; about 20% are singletons. This clonotype came up a few times. The target antigen is unknown. At one end, the junction sequence differs from germline, possibly due to a read error. Germline CDR1 SNHLY, CDR2 FYNNEI. CDR3 length: 14 residues. Input material: cultured type 1 regulatory T (Tr1) cells, either the whole culture or a sorted fraction (not recorded which). The V call is TRBV2, the J call TRBJ2-2; D is undetermined. This receptor was obtained from a human donor in good health. CDR3 sequence reads: CAGSVGPGGGELFF. In DNA, the CDR3 is TGTGCCGGCAGTGTAGGGCCGGGCGGCGGGGAGCTGTTTTTT.